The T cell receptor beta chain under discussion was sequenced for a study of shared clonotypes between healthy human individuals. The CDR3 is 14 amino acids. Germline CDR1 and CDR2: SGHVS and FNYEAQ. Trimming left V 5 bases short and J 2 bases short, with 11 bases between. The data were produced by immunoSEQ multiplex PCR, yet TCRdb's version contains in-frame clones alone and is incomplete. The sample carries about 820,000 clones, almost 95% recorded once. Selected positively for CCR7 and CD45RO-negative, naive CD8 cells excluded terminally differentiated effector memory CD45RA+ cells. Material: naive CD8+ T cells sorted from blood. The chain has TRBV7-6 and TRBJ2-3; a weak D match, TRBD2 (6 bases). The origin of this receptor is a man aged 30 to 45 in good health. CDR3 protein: CASSLSGLTDTQYF. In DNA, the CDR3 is TGTGCCAGCAGCCTTTCGGGACTCACAGATACGCAGTATTTT.